Listed here are 18 T cell receptor beta chains from one sample, sequenced in a study of blood T cell repertoires in COVID-19. The assay was immunoSEQ multiplex PCR, and TCRdb's table has in-frame clones only and misses some. The repertoire has about 220,000 clones, 84% of them found once; the top ten carry about 10%. The sequencing input was peripheral blood. The receptors come from a man between 50 and 59 years old with active or convalescent COVID-19.

The J gene is TRBJ1-6, the V gene TRBV2; possible D gene TRBD1, 5 bases. V lost 5 bases to trimming and J lost 6 bases, with 17 bases between them. CDR3 length equals 16 residues. Germline CDR1 is SNHLY and CDR2 is FYNNEI. The CDR3 protein is CASSLQLGQGNSPLHF. The CDR3 DNA reads TGTGCCAGCAGTCTACAATTGGGGCAGGGTAATTCACCCCTCCACTTT.

This clone was recorded a few times. This sequence joins TRBV5-1 and TRBJ1-4; 7 nucleotides line up with TRBD1. Losses at the gene ends were 4 bases for V and 2 bases for J; bases not matched to a gene: 2. The germline CDR1 and CDR2 sequences are SGHRS and YFSETQ. The CDR3 sequence is 14 residues long. The CDR3 DNA is TGCGCCAGCAGCAGACAGGGTACTAATGAAAAACTGTTTTTT. This encodes CASSRQGTNEKLFF.

V and J are TRBV18 and TRBJ2-1, with TRBD2 identical over 10 bases. V lost 0 bases and J lost 9; bases outside the gene matches: 5. Germline V gene sequence: CDR1 KGHSH, CDR2 LQKENI. The CDR3 totals 15 residues. CDR3 region: CASSPPLAGEPEQFF. The DNA for the CDR3 is TGTGCCAGCTCACCACCCCTAGCGGGAGAACCTGAGCAGTTCTTC.

The chain links TRBV2 to TRBJ1-6, with D unclear. The CDR3 length is 17 residues. The V gene's germline CDR1 is SNHLY and CDR2 FYNNEI. The V gene lost 1 base and the J gene lost 0 bases, with 10 bases spanning the gap. The CDR3: CASSEEAGSSYNSPLHF. In nucleotides, the CDR3 is TGTGCCAGCAGTGAAGAGGCAGGAAGCTCCTATAATTCACCCCTCCACTTT. The complete variable domain, with remaining parts taken from reference TRBV2 and TRBJ1-6, reads EPEVTQTPSHQVTQMGQEVILRCVPISNHLYFYWYRQILGQKVEFLVSFYNNEISEKSEIFDDQFSVERPDGSNFTLKIRSTKLEDSAMYFCASSEEAGSSYNSPLHFGNGTRLTVT.

CDR3 protein: CASSVMSGGGFF. DNA of the CDR3: TGTGCCAGCAGTGTCATGTCGGGAGGGGGTTTCTTT. V gene TRBV6-2 or TRBV6-3 combines with J gene TRBJ1-1, with D possibly matching TRBD1 (6 bases). The V gene lost 5 bases and the J gene lost 13 bases, with 17 bases spanning the gap. CDR3 length: 12 amino acids. Germline-derived CDR1 and CDR2 are MNHEY and SVGEGT.

The J gene is TRBJ1-6, the V gene TRBV19; D gene unclear. CDR1 and CDR2 from the germline V gene are LNHDA and SQIVND (reference sequence). Trimming took 3 bases from V and 9 from J, leaving 9 bases between them. This CDR3 comprises 13 residues. CDR3 DNA: TGTGCCAGTAGTATGAGGGTTGGTTCACCCCTCCACTTT. Translating it yields CASSMRVGSPLHF.

V usage is TRBV5-1 and J usage is TRBJ2-2; 7 nucleotides line up with TRBD2. This CDR3 is 17 amino acids long. CDR1 SGHRS and CDR2 YFSETQ come from the germline V gene. Trimming cost V 0 bases and J 3 bases; bases outside gene matches: 8. The CDR3 coding sequence is TGCGCCAGCAGCTTGGGCTCGGCTAGCGGTTACACCGGGGAGCTGTTTTTT. The encoded protein is CASSLGSASGYTGELFF.

This clone was counted a single time. The chain has TRBV7-8 and TRBJ2-5, with 7 bases that match TRBD2. Germline CDR1 SGHVS, CDR2 FQNEAQ. The CDR3 contains 19 residues. J lost 1 base, V lost 4 bases, and 18 bases had no gene match. CDR3 sequence reads: CASSSAQGPLAASQETQYF. The DNA of the CDR3 is TGTGCCAGCAGCTCTGCCCAGGGACCTCTAGCGGCCAGCCAAGAGACCCAGTACTTC.

The rearrangement joins TRBV7-2 to TRBJ2-1; 14 bases map to TRBD2. V shed 1 base, J shed 14 bases, and the junction held 1 base outside the gene matches. CDR3 length equals 13 residues. CDR1 is SGHTA, CDR2 FQGNSA, per germline. CDR3 coding DNA: TGTGCCAGCAGCTTAGGGACTAGCGGGAGGAAGTTCTTC. Its translation: CASSLGTSGRKFF.

This chain links TRBV5-1 with TRBJ2-1, with a tentative D call TRBD1 (6 bases). V was trimmed by 0 bases and J by 0 bases, leaving 7 bases between them. In germline, CDR1 is SGHRS, CDR2 YFSETQ. The CDR3 has 15 residues. CDR3 sequence (DNA): TGCGCCAGCAGCTTGGAAGGGGGCTCCTACAATGAGCAGTTCTTC. It yields the protein CASSLEGGSYNEQFF.

This chain connects TRBV6-2 or TRBV6-3 to TRBJ2-1, with a tentative D call TRBD1 (5 bases). The CDR3 has 16 amino acids. Germline V lookup: CDR1 MNHEY, CDR2 SVGEGT. The V gene lost 0 bases and the J gene lost 0 bases, with 9 bases spanning the gap. The CDR3 sequence: CASSYSGRVSYNEQFF. CDR3 DNA: TGTGCCAGCAGTTACTCGGGCAGGGTCTCCTACAATGAGCAGTTCTTC.

There are a few counts of this clone. The V gene is TRBV2, the J gene TRBJ1-4; a weak D match, TRBD1 (5 bases). The germline V and J ends were trimmed by 6 bases and 4 bases, with 15 bases remaining between them. In germline, CDR1 is SNHLY, CDR2 FYNNEI. The CDR3 has 15 residues. The CDR3, as DNA: TGTGCCAGCAGGGCTGACAGCTCGCTTAATGAAAAACTGTTTTTT. This codes for CASRADSSLNEKLFF.

This clone came up a few times. The chain recombines TRBV2 with TRBJ1-2; the D is unclear. V lost 1 base and J 7 bases, leaving 10 bases between the germline ends. The length of the CDR3 is 13 residues. Germline values: CDR1 SNHLY, CDR2 FYNNEI. CDR3 sequence: CASSEDRAGGYTF. In DNA, the CDR3 is TGTGCCAGCAGTGAAGACAGAGCTGGTGGCTACACCTTC.

The J gene is TRBJ1-6, the V gene TRBV19, with D possibly TRBD1 on 6 matching bases. Germline CDR1 and CDR2: LNHDA and SQIVND (reference sequence). This CDR3 region has 15 residues. Deletions cut 8 bases from V and 8 bases from J, with 19 bases between. The CDR3 nucleotides read TGTGCCAGTCAACAGGGAAGGCTAGAGTATTCACCCCTCCACTTT. Protein product: CASQQGRLEYSPLHF.

This rearrangement joins TRBV2 to TRBJ1-2, with D unresolved. Trimming took 4 bases from V and 8 from J, leaving 8 bases between them. This CDR3 contains 11 residues. The germline V gene encodes CDR1 SNHLY and CDR2 FYNNEI. Here the CDR3 reads CASSAEGGYTF. In nucleotides, the CDR3 is TGTGCCAGCAGTGCGGAGGGCGGCTACACCTTC.

The chain joins TRBV19 to TRBJ2-7; 9 nucleotides match TRBD1. This CDR3 contains 15 residues. Per the germline V gene, CDR1 is LNHDA and CDR2 is SQIVND (reference sequence). The junction had 7 bases not matched to a gene; V was cut back by 6 bases and J by 1 base. The CDR3 DNA reads as TGTGCCAGTAGGATCTGGGACAGGGATTCCTACGAGCAGTACTTC. Its translation is CASRIWDRDSYEQYF.

This clone has just a few counts. The chain employs TRBV6-2 or TRBV6-3 and TRBJ2-7, with 10 nucleotides matching TRBD1. The germline gives CDR1 MNHEY, CDR2 SVGEGT. After removal of 6 bases from V and 0 bases from J, the junction contained 11 bases not matched to a gene. The CDR3 spans 17 residues. CDR3 coding DNA: TGTGCCAGCAGCCCGGGACAGGGGCACTTAAGCTCCTACGAGCAGTACTTC. Encoded protein: CASSPGQGHLSSYEQYF.

CDR3 coding DNA: TGCGCCAGCAGTGGCGGACAGGCGAGCTCTGGGGCCAACGTCCTGACTTTC. This gives the protein CASSGGQASSGANVLTF. The chain uses TRBV10-2 and TRBJ2-6, with 7 bases fitting TRBD1. J was trimmed by 0 bases and V by 4 bases; bases with no gene match: 6. This CDR3 spans 17 amino acids. CDR1 is WSHSY, CDR2 SAAADI, per germline.